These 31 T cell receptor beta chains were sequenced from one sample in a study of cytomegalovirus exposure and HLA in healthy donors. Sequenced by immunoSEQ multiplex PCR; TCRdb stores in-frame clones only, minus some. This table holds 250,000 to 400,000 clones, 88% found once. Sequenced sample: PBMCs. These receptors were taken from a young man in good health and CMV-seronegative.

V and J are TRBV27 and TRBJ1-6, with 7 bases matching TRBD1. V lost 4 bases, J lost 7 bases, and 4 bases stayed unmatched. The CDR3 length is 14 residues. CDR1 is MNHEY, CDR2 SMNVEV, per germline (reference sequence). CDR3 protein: CASSYWDRNSPLHF. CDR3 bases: TGTGCCAGCAGTTATTGGGACAGAAATTCACCCCTCCACTTT.

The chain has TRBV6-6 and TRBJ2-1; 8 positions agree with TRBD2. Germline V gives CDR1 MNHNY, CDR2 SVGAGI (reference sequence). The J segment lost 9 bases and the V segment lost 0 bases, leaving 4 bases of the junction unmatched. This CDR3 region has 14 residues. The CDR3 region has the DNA TGTGCCAGCAGTTACTCGGGGACTAGAGGTGAGCAGTTCTTC. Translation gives CASSYSGTRGEQFF.

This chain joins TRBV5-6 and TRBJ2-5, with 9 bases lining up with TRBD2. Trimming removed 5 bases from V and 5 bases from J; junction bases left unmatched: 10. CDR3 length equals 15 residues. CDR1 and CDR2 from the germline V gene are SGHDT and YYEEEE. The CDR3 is CASRLPGLAAETQYF. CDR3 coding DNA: TGTGCCAGCAGACTTCCGGGACTAGCTGCTGAGACCCAGTACTTC. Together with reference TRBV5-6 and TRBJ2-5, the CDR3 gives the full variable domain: DAGVTQSPTHLIKTRGQQVTLRCSPKSGHDTVSWYQQALGQGPQFIFQYYEEEERQRGNFPDRFSGHQFPNYSSELNVNALLLGDSALYLCASRLPGLAAETQYFGPGTRLLVL.

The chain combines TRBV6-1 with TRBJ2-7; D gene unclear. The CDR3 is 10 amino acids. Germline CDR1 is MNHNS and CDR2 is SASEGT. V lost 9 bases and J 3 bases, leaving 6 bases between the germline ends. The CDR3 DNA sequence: TGTGCCAGTACAGACTACGAGCAGTACTTC. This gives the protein CASTDYEQYF.

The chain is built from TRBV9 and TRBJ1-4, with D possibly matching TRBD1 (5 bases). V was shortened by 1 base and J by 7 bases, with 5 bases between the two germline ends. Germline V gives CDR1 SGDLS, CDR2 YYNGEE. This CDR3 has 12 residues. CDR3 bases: TGTGCCAGCAGCGTAACAGGTGAAAAACTGTTTTTT. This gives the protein CASSVTGEKLFF.

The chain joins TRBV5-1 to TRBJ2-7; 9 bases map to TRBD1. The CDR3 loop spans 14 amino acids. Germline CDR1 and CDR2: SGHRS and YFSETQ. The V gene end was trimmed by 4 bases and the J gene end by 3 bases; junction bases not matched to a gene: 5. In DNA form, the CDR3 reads TGCGCCAGCAGCGGTACAGGGGGCATCTACGAGCAGTACTTC. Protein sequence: CASSGTGGIYEQYF.

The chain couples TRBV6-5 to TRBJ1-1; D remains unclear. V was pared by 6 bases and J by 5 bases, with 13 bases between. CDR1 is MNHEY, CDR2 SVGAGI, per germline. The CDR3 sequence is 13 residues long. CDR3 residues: CASRREGGTEAFF. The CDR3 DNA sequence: TGTGCCAGCAGACGGGAGGGAGGGACTGAAGCTTTCTTT.

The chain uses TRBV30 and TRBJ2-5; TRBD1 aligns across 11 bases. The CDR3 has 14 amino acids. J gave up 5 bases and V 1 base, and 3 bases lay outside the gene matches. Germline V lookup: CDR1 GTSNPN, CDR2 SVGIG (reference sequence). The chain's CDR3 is CAWSADRGLETQYF. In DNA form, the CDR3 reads TGTGCCTGGAGTGCGGACAGGGGGCTTGAGACCCAGTACTTC.

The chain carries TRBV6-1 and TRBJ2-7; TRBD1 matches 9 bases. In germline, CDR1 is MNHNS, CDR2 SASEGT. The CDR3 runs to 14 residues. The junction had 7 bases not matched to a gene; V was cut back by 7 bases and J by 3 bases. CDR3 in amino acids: CASTPGQGFYEQYF. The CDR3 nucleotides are TGTGCCAGCACACCGGGACAGGGTTTCTACGAGCAGTACTTC.

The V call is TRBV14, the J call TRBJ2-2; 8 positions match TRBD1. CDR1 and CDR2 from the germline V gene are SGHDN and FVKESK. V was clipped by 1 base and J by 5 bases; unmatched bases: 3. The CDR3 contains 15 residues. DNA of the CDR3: TGTGCCAGCAGCCAAGGACAGGGGAGAACCGGGGAGCTGTTTTTT. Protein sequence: CASSQGQGRTGELFF.

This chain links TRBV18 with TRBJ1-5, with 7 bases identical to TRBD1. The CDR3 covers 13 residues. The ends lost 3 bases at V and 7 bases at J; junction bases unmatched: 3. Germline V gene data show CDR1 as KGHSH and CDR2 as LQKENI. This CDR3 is CASSPDRLQPQHF. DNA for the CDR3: TGTGCCAGCTCACCGGACAGGCTACAGCCCCAGCATTTT.

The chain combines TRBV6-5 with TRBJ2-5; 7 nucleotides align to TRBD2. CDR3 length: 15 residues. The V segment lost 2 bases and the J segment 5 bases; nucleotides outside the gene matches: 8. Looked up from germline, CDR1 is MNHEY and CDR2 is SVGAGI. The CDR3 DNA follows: TGTGCCAGCAGTTACGGGGCTAGCGGTCGTGAGACCCAGTACTTC. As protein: CASSYGASGRETQYF.

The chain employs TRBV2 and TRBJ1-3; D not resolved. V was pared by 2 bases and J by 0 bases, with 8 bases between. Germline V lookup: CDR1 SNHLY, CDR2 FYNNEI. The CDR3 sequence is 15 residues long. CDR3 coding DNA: TGTGCCAGCAGTGAATCGCGGGCCTCTGGAAACACCATATATTTT. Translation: CASSESRASGNTIYF.

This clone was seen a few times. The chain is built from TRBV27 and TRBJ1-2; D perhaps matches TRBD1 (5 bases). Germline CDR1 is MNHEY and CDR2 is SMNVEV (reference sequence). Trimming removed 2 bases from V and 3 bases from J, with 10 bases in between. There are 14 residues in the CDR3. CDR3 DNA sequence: TGTGCCAGCAGTTTACAGGGTGGCGACTATGGCTACACCTTC. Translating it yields CASSLQGGDYGYTF.

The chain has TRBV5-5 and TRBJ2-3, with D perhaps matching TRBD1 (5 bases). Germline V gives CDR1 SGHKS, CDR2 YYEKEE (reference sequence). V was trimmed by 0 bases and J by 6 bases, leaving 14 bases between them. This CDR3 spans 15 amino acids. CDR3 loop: CASSLVLTGTDTQYF. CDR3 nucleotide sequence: TGTGCCAGCAGCTTGGTACTCACAGGAACGGATACGCAGTATTTT.

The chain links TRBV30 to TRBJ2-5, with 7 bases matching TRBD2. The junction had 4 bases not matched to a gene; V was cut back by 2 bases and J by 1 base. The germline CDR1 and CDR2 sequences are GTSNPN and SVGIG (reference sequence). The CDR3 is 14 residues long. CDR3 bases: TGTGCCTGGAGTTTCCGCGGGGGCCAAGAGACCCAGTACTTC. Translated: CAWSFRGGQETQYF.

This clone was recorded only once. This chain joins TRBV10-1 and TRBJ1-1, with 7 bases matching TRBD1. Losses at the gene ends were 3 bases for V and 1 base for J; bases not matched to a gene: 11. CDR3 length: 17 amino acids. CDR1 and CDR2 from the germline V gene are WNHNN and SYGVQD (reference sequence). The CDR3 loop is CASSDERQGEKNTEAFF. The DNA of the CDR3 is TGCGCCAGCAGTGATGAACGGCAGGGGGAGAAGAACACTGAAGCTTTCTTT.

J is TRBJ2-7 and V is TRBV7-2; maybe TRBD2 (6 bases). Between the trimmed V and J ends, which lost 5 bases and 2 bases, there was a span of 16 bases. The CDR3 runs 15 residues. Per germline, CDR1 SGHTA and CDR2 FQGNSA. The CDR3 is CASSEGWGEAYEQYF. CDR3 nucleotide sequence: TGTGCCAGCAGCGAGGGGTGGGGGGAAGCCTACGAGCAGTACTTC.

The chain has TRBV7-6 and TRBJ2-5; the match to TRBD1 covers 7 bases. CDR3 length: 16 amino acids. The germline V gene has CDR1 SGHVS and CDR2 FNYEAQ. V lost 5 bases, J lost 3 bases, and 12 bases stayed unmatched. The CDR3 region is CASSPMTGTVKETQYF. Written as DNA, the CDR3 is TGTGCCAGCAGCCCAATGACCGGGACAGTCAAAGAGACCCAGTACTTC.

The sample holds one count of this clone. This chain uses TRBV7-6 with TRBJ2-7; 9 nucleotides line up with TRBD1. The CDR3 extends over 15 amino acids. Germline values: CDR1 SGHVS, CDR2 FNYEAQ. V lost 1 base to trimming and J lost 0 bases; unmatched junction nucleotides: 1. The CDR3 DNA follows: TGTGCCAGCAGCTTAGAACAGGGGGCCTCCTACGAGCAGTACTTC. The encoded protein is CASSLEQGASYEQYF. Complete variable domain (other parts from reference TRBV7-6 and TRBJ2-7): GAGVSQSPRYKVTKRGQDVALRCDPISGHVSLYWYRQALGQGPEFLTYFNYEAQQDKSGLPNDRFSAERPEGSISTLTIQRTEQRDSAMYRCASSLEQGASYEQYFGPGTRLTVT.

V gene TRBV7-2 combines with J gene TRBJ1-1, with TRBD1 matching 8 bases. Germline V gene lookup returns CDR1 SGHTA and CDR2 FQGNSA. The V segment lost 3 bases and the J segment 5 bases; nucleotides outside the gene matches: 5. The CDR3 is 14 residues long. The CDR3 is CASSLARGRTEAFF. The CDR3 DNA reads TGTGCCAGCAGCTTGGCCAGGGGGCGGACTGAAGCTTTCTTT.

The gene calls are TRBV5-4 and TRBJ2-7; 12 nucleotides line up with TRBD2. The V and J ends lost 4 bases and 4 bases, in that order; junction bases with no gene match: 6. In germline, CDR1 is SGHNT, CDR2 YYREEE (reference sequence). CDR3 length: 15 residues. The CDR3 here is CASSRTSGATYEQYF. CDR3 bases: TGTGCCAGCAGCCGGACTAGCGGGGCTACTTACGAGCAGTACTTC.

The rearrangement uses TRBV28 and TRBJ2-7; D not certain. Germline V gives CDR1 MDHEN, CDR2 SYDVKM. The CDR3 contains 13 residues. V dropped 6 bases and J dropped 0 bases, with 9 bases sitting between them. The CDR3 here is CASSRSTSYEQYF. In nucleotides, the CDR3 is TGTGCCAGCAGCAGATCCACCTCCTACGAGCAGTACTTC. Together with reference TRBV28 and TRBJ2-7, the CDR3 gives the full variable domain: DVKVTQSSRYLVKRTGEKVFLECVQDMDHENMFWYRQDPGLGLRLIYFSYDVKMKEKGDIPEGYSVSREKKERFSLILESASTNQTSMYLCASSRSTSYEQYFGPGTRLTVT.

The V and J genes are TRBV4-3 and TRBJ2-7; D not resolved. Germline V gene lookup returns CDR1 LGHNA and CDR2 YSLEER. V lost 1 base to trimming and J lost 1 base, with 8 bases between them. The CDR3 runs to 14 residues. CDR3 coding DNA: TGCGCCAGCAGCCAAGGGTTCAGGTCCTACGAGCAGTACTTC. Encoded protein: CASSQGFRSYEQYF.

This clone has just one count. The CDR3 DNA follows: TGTGCCAGTAGTATGGGACAGCCGAGCAATCAGCCCCAGCATTTT. Translated, it gives CASSMGQPSNQPQHF. The chain employs TRBV19 and TRBJ1-5, with TRBD1 matching over 7 bases. The CDR3 loop spans 15 amino acids. With 3 bases clipped from V and 1 base from J, the junction kept 3 bases outside the gene matches. Germline V gene sequence: CDR1 LNHDA, CDR2 SQIVND (reference sequence).

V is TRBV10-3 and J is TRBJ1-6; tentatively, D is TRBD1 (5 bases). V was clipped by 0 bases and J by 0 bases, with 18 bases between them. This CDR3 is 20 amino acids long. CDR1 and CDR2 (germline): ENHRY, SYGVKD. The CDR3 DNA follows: TGTGCCATCAGTGAGTCGATTGGGGGGGTGATAAGCTCCTATAATTCACCCCTCCACTTT. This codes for CAISESIGGVISSYNSPLHF.

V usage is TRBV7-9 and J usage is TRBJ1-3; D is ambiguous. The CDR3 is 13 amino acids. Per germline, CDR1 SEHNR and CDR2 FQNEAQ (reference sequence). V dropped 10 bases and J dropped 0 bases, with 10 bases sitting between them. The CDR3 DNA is TGTGCCACCGTCCGGGACTCTGGAAACACCATATATTTT. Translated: CATVRDSGNTIYF.

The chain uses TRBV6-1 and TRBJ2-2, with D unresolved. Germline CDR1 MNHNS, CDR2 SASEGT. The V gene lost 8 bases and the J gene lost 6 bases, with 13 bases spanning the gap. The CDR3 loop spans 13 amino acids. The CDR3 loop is CASYLSVAGELFF. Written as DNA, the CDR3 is TGTGCCAGCTACCTCTCGGTGGCCGGGGAGCTGTTTTTT.

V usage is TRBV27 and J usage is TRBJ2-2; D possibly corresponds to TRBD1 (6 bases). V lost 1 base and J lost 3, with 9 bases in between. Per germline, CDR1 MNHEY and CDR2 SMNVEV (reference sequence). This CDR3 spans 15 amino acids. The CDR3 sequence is CASSLWGPHTGELFF. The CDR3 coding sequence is TGTGCCAGCAGTTTATGGGGGCCCCACACCGGGGAGCTGTTTTTT.

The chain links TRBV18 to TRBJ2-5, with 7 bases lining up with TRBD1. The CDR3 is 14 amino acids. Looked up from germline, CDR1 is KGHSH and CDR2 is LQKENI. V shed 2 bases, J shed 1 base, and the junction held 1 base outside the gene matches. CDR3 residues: CASSPDRAQETQYF. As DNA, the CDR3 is TGTGCCAGCTCACCAGACAGGGCCCAAGAGACCCAGTACTTC. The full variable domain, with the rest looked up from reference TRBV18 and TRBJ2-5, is NAGVMQNPRHLVRRRGQEARLRCSPMKGHSHVYWYRQLPEEGLKFMVYLQKENIIDESGMPKERFSAEFPKEGPSILRIQQVVRGDSAAYFCASSPDRAQETQYFGPGTRLLVL.

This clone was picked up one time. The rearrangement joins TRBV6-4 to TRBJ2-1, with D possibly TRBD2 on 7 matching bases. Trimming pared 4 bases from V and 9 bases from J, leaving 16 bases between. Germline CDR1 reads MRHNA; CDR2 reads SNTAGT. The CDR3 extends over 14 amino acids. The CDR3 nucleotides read TGTGCCAGCAGTGTGAAGGGGGGGCGTGCTGAGCAGTTCTTC. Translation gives CASSVKGGRAEQFF.